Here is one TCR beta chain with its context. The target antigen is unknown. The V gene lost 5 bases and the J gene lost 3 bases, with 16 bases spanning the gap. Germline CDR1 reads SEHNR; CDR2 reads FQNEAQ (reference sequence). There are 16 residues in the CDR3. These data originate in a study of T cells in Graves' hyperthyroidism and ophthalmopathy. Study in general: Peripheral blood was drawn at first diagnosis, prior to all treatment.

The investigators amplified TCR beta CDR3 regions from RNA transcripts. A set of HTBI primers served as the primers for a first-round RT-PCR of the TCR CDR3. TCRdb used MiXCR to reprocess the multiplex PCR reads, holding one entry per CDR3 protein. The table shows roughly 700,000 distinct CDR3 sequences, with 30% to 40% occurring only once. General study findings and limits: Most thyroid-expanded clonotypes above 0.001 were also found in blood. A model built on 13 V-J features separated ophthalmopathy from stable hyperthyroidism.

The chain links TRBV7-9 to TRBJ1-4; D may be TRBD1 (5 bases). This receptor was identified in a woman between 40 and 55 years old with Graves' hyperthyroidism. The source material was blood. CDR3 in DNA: TGTGCCAGCAGCCACCCGGGGCGGGGCTCTAATGAAAAACTGTTTTTT. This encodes CASSHPGRGSNEKLFF.